The sequence of this T cell receptor beta chain was determined in a study of blood T cell repertoires in COVID-19 (dated by TCRdb to about 2020). In the study overall: The collaborator samples originated in the United States, Italy and Spain and spanned the acute and convalescent phases of COVID-19. Subjects who had been exposed to COVID-19, were actively infected with it, or had recovered from it provided the deeply sampled blood TCRbeta repertoires that made up the dataset. The material from the prospective study consisted of cDNA or gDNA derived from T cells, B-cell-depleted T cells, or PBMCs. Samples came from the ongoing ImmuneRACE study (first 160 participants) plus 1,254 subjects from 6 global collaborators. A de-identified subject ID, COVID-19 status, age in years and sex were almost always included in the sample metadata. Where available, HLA class I and class II types were taken from metadata supplied by the sample provider and were not determined by assay-based typing. The repertoires were made available in a free public database intended to serve as a resource for research on the immune response to SARS-CoV-2. Results the study describes overall, beyond this receptor: The quantity of clinical and demographic metadata differed by source and by participant and was supplied without curation.

Of note for this clone: The target of this receptor is not known. No base-level quality is on record; no much larger clone is a single base apart.

Whole blood was collected in K2EDTA tubes by collaborating institutions according to the institutions' own protocols. For TCRbeta analysis, collaborators shipped samples as frozen whole blood, isolated PBMCs, or DNA extracted from either of those sample types. TCRbeta CDR3 regions were amplified from genomic DNA by means of the immunoSEQ Assay, a bias-controlled multiplex PCR. Per the original workflow: The number of nucleated cells in each sample was estimated from the amplification of reference gene primers within the assay. Sequence reads were collapsed and filtered to measure the absolute abundance of every unique TCRbeta CDR3 rearrangement. Productive Simpson clonality was computed per sample as the square root of Simpson's diversity index over productive rearrangements. TCRdb provides this immuneACCESS table in a form limited to in-frame rearrangements. Some clones are lacking; in checked studies, under half of them reflect an unresolved V gene, and why the rest are absent is not known. V, J and clone size were drawn from that table, and D and trimming were deduced from the DNA. The sample includes 150,000 or so clones, with 80% to 85% observed a single time. The ten top clones hold around 40% of the sample.

The clonotype comes from a human donor in a cohort sampled during active COVID-19. The material sequenced was peripheral blood.

The CDR3 protein is CASSSKSGGAWDEQFF. Read as DNA, the sequence is TGTGCCAGCAGCTCAAAATCGGGGGGGGCCTGGGATGAGCAGTTCTTC. The chain is made from TRBV3-1 (or the pseudogene TRBV3-2) and TRBJ2-1; the central 8 bases match TRBD2. V is pruned by 5 bases and J by 8 bases, leaving 14 bases of the junction without a gene match. There are 16 amino acids in the CDR3, from cysteine to phenylalanine inclusive. Left in the record is the CDR3 DNA by itself, 48 bases read in frame from the first base. The germline V gene (reference sequence) specifies LGHDT as CDR1 and YNNKEL as CDR2.